Below, 27 T cell receptor beta chains from the same sample are listed, as sequenced in a study of neurological immune-mediated disorders. The time point here: longitudinal time-point 1 (baseline). TCRdb re-called the 5' RACE reads with MiXCR, one entry per CDR3 protein. Of over 70,000 distinct CDR3 sequences in the sample, about 10% were seen once. The sequenced sample was PBMCs. These receptors were taken from a man aged 25-40 years in good health.

The chain employs TRBV19 and TRBJ2-3, with TRBD2 identical over 8 bases. Germline trimming cut 5 bases from V and 2 bases from J; bases unmatched to any gene: 15. Germline CDR1 is LNHDA and CDR2 is SQIVND (reference sequence). The CDR3 has 18 residues. CDR3 nucleotide sequence: TGTGCCAGTAGTCCTCTCACCGGGACTAGGGAAGACACAGATACGCAGTATTTT. Its protein is CASSPLTGTREDTDTQYF.

This clonotype was seen ten or more times. The chain joins TRBV9 to TRBJ2-3; D perhaps matches TRBD1 (6 bases). Germline values: CDR1 SGDLS, CDR2 YYNGEE. The CDR3 totals 13 residues. Trimming shortened V by 4 bases and J by 6 bases, and 12 bases separated the two germline ends. DNA for the CDR3: TGTGCCAGCAGCACCCCCGGACAGGATACGCAGTATTTT. Translation gives CASSTPGQDTQYF.

This clonotype was seen ten or more times. The rearrangement uses TRBV5-1 and TRBJ2-5; D ambiguous. Per germline, CDR1 SGHRS and CDR2 YFSETQ. The CDR3 contains 14 residues. Trimming took off 0 bases at V and 1 base at J, with 7 bases between the two ends. The CDR3 region is CASSLAVGQETQYF. CDR3 DNA sequence: TGCGCCAGCAGCTTGGCCGTCGGCCAAGAGACCCAGTACTTC. Full variable domain (missing parts from reference TRBV5-1 and TRBJ2-5): KAGVTQTPRYLIKTRGQQVTLSCSPISGHRSVSWYQQTPGQGLQFLFEYFSETQRNKGNFPGRFSGRQFSNSRSEMNVSTLELGDSALYLCASSLAVGQETQYFGPGTRLLVL.

The gene calls are TRBV3-1 and TRBJ2-7; D remains unclear. Germline CDR1 reads LGHDT; CDR2 reads YNNKEL (reference sequence). This CDR3 has 13 residues. V was pared by 1 base and J by 1 base, with 5 bases between. The CDR3 coding sequence is TGTGCCAGCAGCCAAGCCGTGTCCTACGAGCAGTACTTC. Its translation is CASSQAVSYEQYF.

The CDR3 DNA follows: TGCAGCGTTGAAGGGGCCCTTGGATGTGGGACCCAGTACTTC. Protein sequence: CSVEGALGCGTQYF. V gene TRBV29-1 combines with J gene TRBJ2-5; D is undetermined. Germline loops: CDR1 SQVTM, CDR2 ANQGSEA. The CDR3 is 14 residues long. V lost 1 base, J lost 7 bases, and 16 bases lay in between.

This clonotype was picked up many times. The chain has TRBV6-4 and TRBJ2-1, with no clear D. Germline CDR1 and CDR2: MRHNA and SNTAGT. Deletions cut 3 bases from V and 2 bases from J, with 17 bases between. The CDR3 spans 17 residues. CDR3 residues: CASSDSEHPAAYNEQFF. CDR3 coding DNA: TGTGCCAGCAGTGATTCAGAGCACCCGGCTGCCTACAATGAGCAGTTCTTC.

This clonotype was seen ten or more times. This rearrangement joins TRBV28 to TRBJ1-1, with 7 bases aligning to TRBD1. With V trimmed by 8 bases and J by 4 bases, 19 bases remained unmatched. The CDR3 contains 17 residues. The germline V gene has CDR1 MDHEN and CDR2 SYDVKM. The chain's CDR3 is CASYAVGHRGVGTEAFF. The DNA for the CDR3 is TGTGCCAGCTACGCAGTAGGTCACAGGGGTGTAGGCACTGAAGCTTTCTTT. The variable domain in full, with the rest retrieved from reference TRBV28 and TRBJ1-1, is DVKVTQSSRYLVKRTGEKVFLECVQDMDHENMFWYRQDPGLGLRLIYFSYDVKMKEKGDIPEGYSVSREKKERFSLILESASTNQTSMYLCASYAVGHRGVGTEAFFGQGTRLTVV.

The chain couples TRBV6-6 to TRBJ2-4; D possibly matches TRBD1 or TRBD2 (5 bases each). CDR3 length: 14 amino acids. Between the trimmed V and J ends, which lost 7 bases and 6 bases, there was a span of 16 bases. Germline V gene sequence: CDR1 MNHNY, CDR2 SVGAGI (reference sequence). The CDR3 protein is CASNLGAARNIQYF. CDR3 nucleotides: TGTGCCAGCAACCTCGGGGCAGCAAGAAACATTCAGTACTTC.

A note on this clonotype: A much larger clone differs by one base, so this may be a read error. This CDR3 reads CARGQVPQPQNF. The CDR3 region has the DNA TGTGCCAGAGGACAGGTCCCTCAGCCCCAGAATTTT. The gene calls are TRBV14 and TRBJ1-5; 7 positions match TRBD1. The CDR3 spans 12 residues. The germline gives CDR1 SGHDN, CDR2 FVKESK.

This clonotype has a count of ten or more. This sequence joins TRBV5-1 and TRBJ1-1; 9 bases agree with TRBD1. Trimming took 4 bases from V and 6 from J; bases not matched to a gene: 7. The germline gives CDR1 SGHRS, CDR2 YFSETQ. This CDR3 is 14 amino acids long. CDR3 DNA: TGCGCCAGCAGCCTTGGACAGGGGACATCTGAAGCTTTCTTT. Residues: CASSLGQGTSEAFF.

This clonotype was seen a few times. The chain recombines TRBV10-3 with TRBJ2-7; tentatively, D is TRBD2 (6 bases). CDR1 is ENHRY, CDR2 SYGVKD, per germline. V lost 4 bases, J lost 0 bases, and 10 bases lay in between. CDR3 length: 14 residues. The CDR3 DNA reads TGTGCCATCAGTGCGGGGGTCGTCTCCTACGAGCAGTACTTC. Its protein is CAISAGVVSYEQYF.

This clonotype was counted many times. The V gene is TRBV28, the J gene TRBJ1-2; possibly TRBD1 for D (6 bases). V was pared by 5 bases and J by 8 bases, with 12 bases between. CDR3 size: 12 residues. CDR1 MDHEN and CDR2 SYDVKM come from the germline V gene. DNA of the CDR3: TGTGCCAGCAGTCCACAGGGACGGGGCTACACCTTC. Its protein product is CASSPQGRGYTF.

V gene TRBV7-6 combines with J gene TRBJ2-7, with TRBD2 matching over 13 bases. Germline V gene data show CDR1 as SGHVS and CDR2 as FNYEAQ. This CDR3 has 15 residues. The trim removed 5 bases at V and 4 bases at J, leaving 5 bases unmatched. CDR3 sequence reads: CASSPGTSGAYEQYF. CDR3 sequence (DNA): TGTGCCAGCAGCCCGGGGACTAGCGGGGCTTACGAGCAGTACTTC.

This clonotype was seen ten or more times. This chain uses TRBV3-1 with TRBJ1-1; D is perhaps TRBD1 (6 bases). Germline-derived CDR1 and CDR2 are LGHDT and YNNKEL (reference sequence). V shed 0 bases and J shed 10 bases, with 9 bases lying between them. There are 12 residues in the CDR3. This CDR3 reads CASSQDLGGAFF. CDR3 DNA: TGTGCCAGCAGCCAAGACTTAGGGGGAGCTTTCTTT.

This clonotype was detected many times. The chain employs TRBV12-3 or TRBV12-4 and TRBJ1-2; D unresolved. The V gene lost 3 bases and the J gene lost 7 bases, with 6 bases spanning the gap. The CDR3 has 11 amino acids. The CDR3 DNA reads as TGTGCCAGCAGTTTCCTTTTTGGCTACACCTTC. Translated: CASSFLFGYTF.

This clonotype was counted ten times or more. The chain combines TRBV12-3 or TRBV12-4 with TRBJ1-1, with D tentatively TRBD1 (5 bases). The CDR3 extends over 16 amino acids. Trimming pared 3 bases from V and 0 bases from J, leaving 14 bases between. CDR3 in DNA: TGTGCCAGCAGTTTGGGACTTGGGACCTTGAACACTGAAGCTTTCTTT. This gives the protein CASSLGLGTLNTEAFF.

This clonotype was detected many times. V usage is TRBV6-1 and J usage is TRBJ2-1; perhaps TRBD1 as D (6 bases). The CDR3 consists of 14 residues. The ends were cut back, 0 bases at V and 10 bases at J, with 13 bases in the middle. CDR1 is MNHNS and CDR2 is SASEGT in the germline V gene. CDR3 sequence (DNA): TGTGCCAGCAGTGAAGCCTTGCAGGGGCGGGAGCAGTTCTTC. Amino acid sequence: CASSEALQGREQFF.

This clonotype was observed at least ten times. This chain joins TRBV5-1 and TRBJ2-5, with 9 positions matching TRBD1. Germline V gene lookup returns CDR1 SGHRS and CDR2 YFSETQ. This CDR3 spans 15 amino acids. Germline trimming cut 0 bases from V and 3 bases from J; bases unmatched to any gene: 3. CDR3 nucleotides: TGCGCCAGCAGCTTGGGGGACAGGGATGAAGAGACCCAGTACTTC. Protein: CASSLGDRDEETQYF.

This clonotype was counted ten times or more. J is TRBJ2-7 and V is TRBV9, with TRBD2 as a possible D gene (7 bases). Trimming shortened V by 3 bases and J by 2 bases, and 12 bases separated the two germline ends. Germline-derived CDR1 and CDR2 are SGDLS and YYNGEE. The CDR3 spans 14 residues. The CDR3 region has the DNA TGTGCCAGCAGCGAGGGAGGGGGGACCTACGAGCAGTACTTC. Its protein product is CASSEGGGTYEQYF.

This clonotype was recorded many times. The chain joins TRBV29-1 to TRBJ2-1; 12 nucleotides align to TRBD2. With 7 bases clipped from V and 7 bases from J, the junction kept 14 bases outside the gene matches. CDR1 is SQVTM, CDR2 ANQGSEA, per germline. The CDR3 totals 16 residues. CDR3 bases: TGCAGCGCCCTGGGGGCTAGCGGGAGGGCCTTGAATGAGCAGTTCTTC. It encodes CSALGASGRALNEQFF.

This clonotype was seen many times. This chain joins TRBV7-2 and TRBJ2-2, with a weak D call TRBD2 (6 bases). Germline CDR1 SGHTA, CDR2 FQGNSA. The CDR3 has 15 amino acids. Trimming took off 5 bases at V and 7 bases at J, with 17 bases between the two ends. The CDR3 protein is CASSGRSGVGGELFF. The CDR3 DNA sequence: TGTGCCAGCAGCGGTCGGTCGGGGGTAGGCGGGGAGCTGTTTTTT.

V and J are TRBV5-1 and TRBJ2-1, with D uncertain. The CDR3 is 17 residues long. V lost 0 bases to trimming and J lost 2 bases, with 15 bases between them. In germline, CDR1 is SGHRS, CDR2 YFSETQ. CDR3 coding DNA: TGCGCCAGCAGCTTGGTGGCAAGGAAGGGTGCCTACAATGAGCAGTTCTTC. As protein: CASSLVARKGAYNEQFF.

This clonotype occurred many times. The chain carries TRBV6-2 or TRBV6-3 and TRBJ2-7, with 9 positions matching TRBD1. Trimming took 6 bases from V and 3 from J; bases not matched to a gene: 6. CDR3 length: 14 residues. Germline CDR1 and CDR2: MNHEY and SVGEGT. The CDR3 is CASRSTGGGYEQYF. In DNA, the CDR3 is TGTGCCAGCAGATCGACAGGGGGTGGCTACGAGCAGTACTTC.

This clonotype has at least ten counts. This chain links TRBV12-3 or TRBV12-4 with TRBJ1-4, with D possibly being TRBD1 (6 bases). Trimming removed 3 bases from V and 7 bases from J, with 12 bases in between. CDR3 length: 14 residues. This chain's CDR3 is CASSFSRGGEKLFF. The CDR3 DNA reads as TGTGCCAGCAGTTTCTCCAGGGGAGGTGAAAAACTGTTTTTT.

This clonotype came up many times. This chain joins TRBV2 and TRBJ2-5; 9 bases agree with TRBD2. Germline V gives CDR1 SNHLY, CDR2 FYNNEI. The CDR3 consists of 16 residues. With V trimmed by 2 bases and J by 5 bases, 9 bases remained unmatched. The CDR3: CASSEKGLAETETQYF. The CDR3 DNA follows: TGTGCCAGCAGTGAAAAGGGACTAGCAGAGACGGAGACCCAGTACTTC.

This clonotype was counted at least ten times. V and J are TRBV5-1 and TRBJ2-1; 8 nucleotides line up with TRBD2. Trimming at V came to 0 bases and at J to 1 base, leaving 3 bases not matched to a gene. This CDR3 has 16 amino acids. Germline V gene sequence: CDR1 SGHRS, CDR2 YFSETQ. This CDR3 is CASSLGPGGSYNEQFF. The CDR3 nucleotides are TGCGCCAGCAGCTTGGGGCCGGGGGGGTCCTACAATGAGCAGTTCTTC.

This clonotype was detected only a few times. The J gene is TRBJ2-5, the V gene TRBV3-1; D remains unclear. Germline assignment: CDR1 LGHDT and CDR2 YNNKEL (reference sequence). This CDR3 comprises 12 residues. V was clipped by 4 bases and J by 4 bases, with 7 bases between them. This CDR3 is CASSPGRETQYF. The CDR3 nucleotides read TGTGCCAGCAGCCCCGGTCGAGAGACCCAGTACTTC.